A single sample is the source of the 5 T cell receptor beta chains below, sequenced in a study of cytomegalovirus exposure and HLA in healthy donors. Researchers ran the PCR with 60 Vbeta and 13 Jbeta primers. Method: immunoSEQ multiplex PCR; TCRdb's copy keeps in-frame clones and lacks some. Of around 190,000 clones in the sample, 80% to 90% were seen once. The sequenced material came from PBMCs. These receptors all come from a woman younger than 45 in good health and CMV-seronegative.

The rearrangement uses TRBV7-9 and TRBJ2-1; TRBD2 aligns across 9 bases. This CDR3 spans 16 amino acids. V lost 5 bases and J lost 7; bases outside the gene matches: 12. CDR1 is SEHNR and CDR2 is FQNEAQ in the germline V gene (reference sequence). Here the CDR3 reads CASSVVSGGSWNEQFF. The CDR3 coding sequence is TGTGCCAGCAGCGTTGTTAGCGGGGGATCGTGGAATGAGCAGTTCTTC.

The chain uses TRBV5-1 and TRBJ1-1; the D gene is possibly TRBD1 (5 bases). Trimming cost V 4 bases and J 3 bases, with 28 bases left between them. CDR3 length equals 19 residues. Germline assignment: CDR1 SGHRS and CDR2 YFSETQ. CDR3 in amino acids: CASSQGYLIQKVGDTEAFF. CDR3 in DNA: TGCGCCAGCAGCCAAGGTTACTTGATCCAAAAGGTAGGGGACACTGAAGCTTTCTTT.

This sequence joins TRBV27 and TRBJ1-5; possible D gene TRBD1, 6 bases. CDR1 MNHEY and CDR2 SMNVEV come from the germline V gene (reference sequence). Trimming took off 8 bases at V and 4 bases at J, with 15 bases between the two ends. This CDR3 is built from 14 residues. CDR3 DNA sequence: TGTGCCAGCGGATTTACAGGGCGGAATCAGCCCCAGCATTTT. This gives the protein CASGFTGRNQPQHF.

The count of this clone is one. This chain links TRBV28 with TRBJ2-1; 8 bases are a match to TRBD1. The V segment lost 7 bases and the J segment 8 bases; nucleotides outside the gene matches: 10. CDR1 MDHEN and CDR2 SYDVKM come from the germline V gene. This CDR3 region has 14 residues. The CDR3 protein is CASTQGDRGYEQFF. The CDR3 DNA sequence: TGTGCCAGCACTCAAGGAGACAGGGGTTATGAGCAGTTCTTC.

This clone showed up just once. The CDR3 nucleotides read TGTGCCAGCAGCTCCACAGGGATCTACGAGCAGTACTTC. Protein: CASSSTGIYEQYF. The genes are TRBV7-8 and TRBJ2-7, with D possibly being TRBD1 (6 bases). The ends were cut back, 4 bases at V and 3 bases at J, with 10 bases in the middle. This CDR3 is built from 13 residues. From germline, CDR1 is SGHVS and CDR2 FQNEAQ.